This T cell receptor (beta chain) is drawn from a study of cytomegalovirus exposure and HLA in healthy donors. Study results and limitations: HLA restriction was apparent for most CMV-associated TCR beta chains in a later analysis. Apart from CMV serostatus, no immune exposure information was available. Prediction of most subjects' HLA-A and HLA-B alleles by TCR beta sequences was reportedly accurate. Sequencing artifact likely explains a cluster of highly shared sequence variants.

The CDR3 consists of 14 residues. In germline, CDR1 is LNHDA, CDR2 SQIVND (reference sequence). Trimming stripped 3 bases from V and 0 bases from J, with 8 bases between. On this clone: The antigen remains unidentified.

Vbeta (60) and Jbeta (13) primers were used in the PCR. Profiling relied on immunoSEQ multiplex PCR, and the TCRdb table lists in-frame clones only, not all of them. The data show tens of thousands of clones, 75% seen once. The sequence was obtained from a woman in her thirties or forties in good health and CMV-seronegative. The chain carries TRBV19 and TRBJ2-5; weak D call: TRBD1 (5 bases). The source material was PBMCs. The CDR3, as DNA: TGTGCCAGTAGTATGGGGCTGAACCAAGAGACCCAGTACTTC. It codes for CASSMGLNQETQYF.